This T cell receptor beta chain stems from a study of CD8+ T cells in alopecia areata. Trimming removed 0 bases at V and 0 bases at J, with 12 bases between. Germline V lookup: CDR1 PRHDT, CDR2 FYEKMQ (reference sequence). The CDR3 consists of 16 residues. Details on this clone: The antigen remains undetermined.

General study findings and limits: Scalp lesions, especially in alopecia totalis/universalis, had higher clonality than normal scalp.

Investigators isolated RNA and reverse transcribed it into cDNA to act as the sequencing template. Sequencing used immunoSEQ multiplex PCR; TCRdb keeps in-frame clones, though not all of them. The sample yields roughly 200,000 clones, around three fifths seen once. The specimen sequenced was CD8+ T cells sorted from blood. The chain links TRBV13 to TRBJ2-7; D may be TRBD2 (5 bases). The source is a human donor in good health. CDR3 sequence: CASSLGRLAISYEQYF. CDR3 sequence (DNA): TGTGCCAGCAGCTTAGGCCGGCTAGCTATCTCCTACGAGCAGTACTTC. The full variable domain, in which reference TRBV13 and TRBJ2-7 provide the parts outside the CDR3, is AAGVIQSPRHLIKEKRETATLKCYPIPRHDTVYWYQQGPGQDPQFLISFYEKMQSDKGSIPDRFSAQQFSDYHSELNMSSLELGDSALYFCASSLGRLAISYEQYFGPGTRLTVT.